These T cell receptor beta chains were read from a single sample in a study of blood T cell repertoires in COVID-19. Measured with immunoSEQ multiplex PCR; TCRdb has only the in-frame clones, and not every one. Seen here are 85,000 to 100,000 clones, 86% observed once, and the top ten hold 6.5% to 9%. Sequenced input: peripheral blood. The receptor set was obtained from a man in his sixties with acute or convalescent COVID-19. Both conserved end residues are part of each CDR3. The D gene is left open where the match is weak. Only part of the rows carry a size: once, few, many, or a class if the clone is expanded.

v_call	d_call	clone_size	j_call	cdr3_aa	cdr3_nt
TRBV30	TRBD2	once	TRBJ2-7	CACSLAGAVEQYF	TGTGCCTGTTCACTAGCGGGAGCAGTCGAGCAGTACTTC
TRBV5-4	TRBD2	-	TRBJ2-5	CASSAPGTSGRGTQYF	TGTGCCAGCAGCGCCCCGGGGACTAGCGGCAGAGGGACCCAGTACTTC
TRBV7-8	TRBD1	-	TRBJ2-7	CASSSRPRGRPPHEQYF	TGTGCCAGCAGCTCCCGTCCCAGGGGGCGCCCCCCCCACGAGCAGTACTTC
TRBV7-8	-	-	TRBJ2-7	CASSLGSGAPYEQYF	TGTGCCAGCAGCTTAGGGTCTGGGGCCCCCTACGAGCAGTACTTC
TRBV5-1	-	once	TRBJ1-1	CASTLGQGRTEAFF	TGCGCCAGCACCCTGGGGCAGGGCAGAACTGAAGCTTTCTTT
TRBV14	TRBD2	-	TRBJ2-5	CASSRTRLETQYF	TGTGCCAGCAGCAGGACTAGGCTAGAGACCCAGTACTTC
TRBV30	-	-	TRBJ1-5	CAWSVGLGRGSDQPQHF	TGTGCCTGGAGTGTAGGACTGGGCAGGGGATCAGATCAGCCCCAGCATTTT
TRBV3-1/TRBV3-2	-	-	TRBJ2-1	CASSPSYNEQFF	TGTGCCAGCAGCCCTAGTTACAATGAGCAGTTCTTC
TRBV4-1	-	-	TRBJ1-6	CASTPLSGTRDSPLHF	TGCGCCAGCACGCCCCTCTCGGGGACTCGGGATTCACCCCTCCACTTT
TRBV11-1	TRBD2	-	TRBJ2-1	CASSSLAGGLNEQFF	TGTGCCAGCAGCTCCCTAGCGGGAGGTCTCAATGAGCAGTTCTTC